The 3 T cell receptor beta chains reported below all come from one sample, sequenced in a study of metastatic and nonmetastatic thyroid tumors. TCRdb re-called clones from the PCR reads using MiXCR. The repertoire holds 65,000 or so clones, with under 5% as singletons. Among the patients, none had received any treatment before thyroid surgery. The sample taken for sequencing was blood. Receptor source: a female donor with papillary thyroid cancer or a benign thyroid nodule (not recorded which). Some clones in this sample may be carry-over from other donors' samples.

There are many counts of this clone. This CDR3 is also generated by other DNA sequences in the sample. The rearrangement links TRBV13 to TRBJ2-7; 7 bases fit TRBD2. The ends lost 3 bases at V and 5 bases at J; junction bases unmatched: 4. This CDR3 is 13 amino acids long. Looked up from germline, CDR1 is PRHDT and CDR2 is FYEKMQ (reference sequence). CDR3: CASSFLAVNEQYF. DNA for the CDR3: TGTGCCAGCAGCTTTCTAGCGGTCAACGAGCAGTACTTC.

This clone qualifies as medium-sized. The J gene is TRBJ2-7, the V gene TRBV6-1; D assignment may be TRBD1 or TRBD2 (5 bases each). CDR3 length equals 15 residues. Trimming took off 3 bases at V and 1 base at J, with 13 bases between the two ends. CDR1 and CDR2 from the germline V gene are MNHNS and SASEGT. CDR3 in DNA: TGTGCCAGCAGTGACTCCCCGGGGCCTTCCTACGAGCAGTACTTC. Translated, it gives CASSDSPGPSYEQYF.

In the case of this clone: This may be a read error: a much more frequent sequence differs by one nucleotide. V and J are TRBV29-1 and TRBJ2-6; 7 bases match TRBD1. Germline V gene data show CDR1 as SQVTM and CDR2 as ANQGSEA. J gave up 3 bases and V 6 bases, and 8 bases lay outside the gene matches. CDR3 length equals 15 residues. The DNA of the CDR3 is TGCAGCGTCTTTACAGGGGCATTTGGGGCCAACGTCCTGACTTTC. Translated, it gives CSVFTGAFGANVLTF.